This is a list of T cell receptor beta chains from one sample in a study of post-analysis software for immune sequencing data. TCRdb used MiXCR to reprocess the PCR reads, holding one entry per CDR3 protein. Among 450,000 to 650,000 distinct CDR3 sequences, roughly two fifths were seen once, and the ten largest hold roughly 1.8%. The sequencing input was blood. These receptors were collected from a girl aged 5 to 17 with multiple sclerosis. Both conserved end residues are part of each CDR3. The D gene is left open where the match is weak. Rows give clone size only sometimes, using once, few, many, or a class for an expanded clone.

few	TRBJ2-3	TRBV12-3/TRBV12-4	NA	CASSLMWLPSTDTQYF	TGTGCCAGCAGTTTGATGTGGTTACCTAGCACAGATACGCAGTATTTT
NA	TRBJ1-2	TRBV29-1	NA	CSVERGGFGYTF	TGCAGCGTTGAACGGGGAGGGTTTGGCTACACCTTC
few	TRBJ1-2	TRBV29-1	TRBD1	CSVTAETGVRGRGYTF	TGCAGCGTTACTGCCGAGACAGGGGTTCGAGGGAGAGGCTACACCTTC
NA	TRBJ2-7	TRBV12-3/TRBV12-4	NA	CASSLSENEGEQYF	TGTGCCAGCAGTTTGAGTGAGAATGAGGGAGAGCAGTACTTC
NA	TRBJ2-7	TRBV7-6	NA	CASSLALGGGYEQYF	TGTGCCAGCAGCTTAGCCCTCGGTGGAGGCTACGAGCAGTACTTC
few	TRBJ1-2	TRBV12-3/TRBV12-4	NA	CASSLEVGQAYTF	TGTGCCAGTTCCCTAGAGGTCGGGCAAGCCTACACCTTC
many	TRBJ2-1	TRBV24-1	TRBD2	CATSAPGRLAGEQFF	TGTGCCACCAGTGCCCCCGGTAGACTAGCGGGCGAACAGTTCTTC
NA	TRBJ1-5	TRBV4-2	NA	CASSQDSPIGNQPQHF	TGTGCCAGCAGCCAAGATAGCCCGATAGGAAATCAGCCCCAGCATTTT
few	TRBJ2-5	TRBV29-1	TRBD1	CSVSQGAGETQYF	TGCAGCGTGTCACAGGGGGCTGGAGAGACCCAGTACTTC
NA	TRBJ1-2	TRBV7-6	TRBD1	CASTLGGRDRANYGYTF	TGTGCCAGCACCTTGGGGGGCCGGGACAGGGCTAACTATGGCTACACCTTC
few	TRBJ2-7	TRBV3-1	NA	CASSQDTRESWRSEQYF	TGTGCCAGCAGCCAAGATACCAGGGAATCTTGGCGGAGCGAGCAGTACTTC
many	TRBJ2-2	TRBV20-1	NA	CSARDLAGELFF	TGCAGTGCTAGAGATCTTGCCGGGGAGCTGTTTTTT
few	TRBJ2-5	TRBV12-3/TRBV12-4	TRBD2	CASSAGLAGGWEQYF	TGTGCCAGCAGCGCGGGACTAGCGGGGGGTTGGGAGCAGTACTTC
few	TRBJ2-4	TRBV18	NA	CASSPPKGDPNIQYF	TGTGCCAGCTCACCACCGAAGGGGGACCCAAACATTCAGTACTTC
few	TRBJ1-1	TRBV12-3/TRBV12-4	NA	CASSSGKTEAFF	TGTGCCAGCAGTTCAGGGAAAACTGAAGCTTTCTTT
NA	TRBJ1-5	TRBV4-1	NA	CASSQIREGFWEKGQPQHF	TGCGCCAGCAGCCAAATAAGGGAAGGGTTTTGGGAAAAGGGTCAGCCCCAGCATTTT
NA	TRBJ1-2	TRBV5-1	NA	CASSPDGRYGYTF	TGCGCCAGTAGCCCAGACGGACGCTATGGCTACACCTTC
NA	TRBJ2-5	TRBV12-3/TRBV12-4	NA	CASAVGIGETQYF	TGTGCCAGCGCCGTTGGGATCGGAGAGACCCAGTACTTC
few	TRBJ2-5	TRBV6-5	NA	CASSYWRGQETQYF	TGTGCCAGCAGTTACTGGCGCGGCCAAGAGACCCAGTACTTC
NA	TRBJ2-1	TRBV4-1	NA	CASSQWAESINEQFF	TGCGCCAGCAGTCAATGGGCAGAGTCAATTAATGAGCAGTTCTTC
few	TRBJ1-2	TRBV7-9	NA	CASSLYPGGYTF	TGTGCCAGCAGCTTATACCCCGGGGGCTACACCTTC
few	TRBJ2-3	TRBV5-6	NA	CASSLVSGDNTQYF	TGTGCCAGCAGCTTGGTTAGCGGTGACAATACGCAGTATTTT
once	TRBJ1-2	TRBV27	TRBD1	CASSSQGQDGYTF	TGTGCCAGCAGTTCCCAGGGACAGGATGGCTACACCTTC
NA	TRBJ1-1	TRBV3-1	NA	CASSSGPGSWDTEAFF	TGTGCCAGCAGCTCAGGACCGGGAAGTTGGGACACTGAAGCTTTCTTT
NA	TRBJ1-1	TRBV10-3	NA	CAISEVNTEAFF	TGTGCCATCAGTGAGGTGAACACTGAAGCTTTCTTT
few	TRBJ2-7	TRBV12-3/TRBV12-4	TRBD1	CASSSRTGSYEQYF	TGTGCCAGCAGTTCGAGGACAGGGTCCTACGAGCAGTACTTC
NA	TRBJ2-7	TRBV24-1	NA	CATSAGRGDEQYF	TGTGCCACCAGTGCTGGCAGGGGAGACGAGCAGTACTTC
few	TRBJ2-6	TRBV20-1	NA	CSARDSFSGANVLTF	TGCAGTGCTAGAGACAGCTTCTCTGGGGCCAACGTCCTGACTTTC
NA	TRBJ2-7	TRBV20-1	TRBD2	CSARVGTSGGDEQYF	TGCAGTGCTAGAGTAGGGACTAGCGGGGGAGACGAGCAGTACTTC
NA	TRBJ2-1	TRBV20-1	NA	CSLERGVNEQFF	TGCAGTTTGGAGAGGGGGGTAAATGAGCAGTTCTTC
NA	TRBJ2-1	TRBV7-2	TRBD1	CASSWDRENEQFF	TGTGCCAGCAGCTGGGACAGGGAGAATGAGCAGTTCTTC
NA	TRBJ2-7	TRBV5-1	TRBD2	CASSLWGGGEQYF	TGCGCCAGCAGCTTGTGGGGGGGAGGCGAGCAGTACTTC
NA	TRBJ2-1	TRBV20-1	NA	CRAQQYNEQFF	TGCAGGGCTCAACAGTACAATGAGCAGTTCTTC
once	TRBJ2-3	TRBV3-1	NA	CASSQDQGPGNTQYF	TGTGCCAGCAGCCAAGATCAGGGCCCGGGAAATACGCAGTATTTT
few	TRBJ1-2	TRBV24-1	NA	CATSDFRNGYTF	TGTGCCACCAGTGATTTTAGGAATGGCTACACCTTC
once	TRBJ2-7	TRBV5-1	NA	CASSLVARGPMDEQYF	TGCGCCAGCAGCTTGGTAGCCAGAGGTCCTATGGACGAGCAGTACTTC
NA	TRBJ2-5	TRBV18	TRBD1	CASSPGTGDETLYF	TGTGCCAGCTCACCTGGGACAGGGGACGAGACCCTGTACTTC
few	TRBJ1-2	TRBV12-3/TRBV12-4	NA	CASAEGSGGYTF	TGTGCCAGCGCTGAGGGGAGTGGCGGCTACACCTTC
NA	TRBJ2-2	TRBV5-4	TRBD2	CASSFSGRRGGELFF	TGTGCCAGCAGCTTTTCCGGGAGGAGGGGCGGGGAGCTGTTTTTT
few	TRBJ2-7	TRBV20-1	NA	CSARSSSYEQYF	TGCAGTGCTAGATCGAGCTCCTACGAGCAGTACTTC
once	TRBJ2-5	TRBV6-6	NA	CAGAVGDSQETQYF	TGTGCCGGAGCGGTGGGGGATAGCCAAGAGACCCAGTACTTC
NA	TRBJ2-1	TRBV9	TRBD2	CASSGRGTSGRLNDEQFF	TGTGCCAGCAGCGGCCGGGGGACTAGCGGCAGATTAAACGATGAGCAGTTCTTC
NA	TRBJ2-5	TRBV12-3/TRBV12-4	NA	CASSFWQDPRGEQYF	TGTGCCAGCAGTTTTTGGCAGGACCCAAGGGGTGAGCAGTACTTC
few	TRBJ2-7	TRBV10-3	TRBD1	CAITEGQGGYEQYF	TGTGCCATCACCGAAGGACAGGGAGGCTACGAGCAGTACTTC
NA	TRBJ2-3	TRBV7-9	TRBD2	CASNWLAGTDTQYF	TGTGCCAGCAATTGGCTAGCGGGCACAGATACGCAGTATTTT
NA	TRBJ2-3	TRBV12-3/TRBV12-4	TRBD2	CASRGEGGKETTDTQYF	TGTGCCAGCAGAGGGGAGGGAGGGAAGGAGACAACAGATACGCAGTATTTT
NA	TRBJ2-5	TRBV5-1	TRBD2	CASSLRLAVGQETQYF	TGCGCCAGCAGCCTCAGACTAGCGGTGGGCCAAGAGACCCAGTACTTC
once	TRBJ1-2	TRBV12-3/TRBV12-4	NA	CASSLEGKYGYTF	TGTGCCAGCAGTTTGGAGGGGAAGTATGGCTACACCTTC
NA	TRBJ1-2	TRBV6-1	TRBD1	CASSRASTGSNYGYTF	TGTGCCTCCAGTCGGGCCTCGACAGGGTCTAACTATGGCTACACCTTC
NA	TRBJ2-5	TRBV7-9	NA	CASSLTGIRETQYF	TGTGCCAGCAGCTTAACAGGAATCCGGGAGACCCAGTACTTC